The sequence of this T cell receptor beta chain was determined in a study of glioma-infiltrating T cells. Study-wide results and caveats: Non-neoplastic patients had below-expected tissue-blood divergence, while all gliomas exceeded expectation. Tissue and blood shared very few CDR3 sequences.

The sample holds a few counts of this clonotype. Its matching antigen is unknown. This may come from a read error, since a much larger clone is one base off. The iRepertoire nested amplicon-rescue multiplex PCR amplified TCR alpha and beta CDR3s from RNA. One-step reverse transcription and amplification started from about 100-400 ng of tissue mRNA or PBMC total RNA. TCRdb fed the multiplex PCR reads into MiXCR, producing one record per CDR3 protein. This table has approximately 120,000 distinct CDR3 sequences, roughly 24% appearing once. The CDR3 covers 16 residues. CDR1 SGHTA and CDR2 FQGNSA come from the germline V gene.

The V gene is TRBV7-2, the J gene TRBJ2-2; 9 bases align to TRBD1. Sequencing used glioma tissue, nonneoplastic brain tissue, or PBMCs (not recorded which). The TCR sequence derives from a human donor with low-grade glioma or glioblastoma, undergoing nonglioma brain surgery, or in good health (not recorded which). The CDR3 reads CASSLRTGTGTGEMFF. In DNA, the CDR3 is TGTGCCAGCAGCTTAAGGACCGGGACAGGGACCGGGGAGATGTTTTTT.